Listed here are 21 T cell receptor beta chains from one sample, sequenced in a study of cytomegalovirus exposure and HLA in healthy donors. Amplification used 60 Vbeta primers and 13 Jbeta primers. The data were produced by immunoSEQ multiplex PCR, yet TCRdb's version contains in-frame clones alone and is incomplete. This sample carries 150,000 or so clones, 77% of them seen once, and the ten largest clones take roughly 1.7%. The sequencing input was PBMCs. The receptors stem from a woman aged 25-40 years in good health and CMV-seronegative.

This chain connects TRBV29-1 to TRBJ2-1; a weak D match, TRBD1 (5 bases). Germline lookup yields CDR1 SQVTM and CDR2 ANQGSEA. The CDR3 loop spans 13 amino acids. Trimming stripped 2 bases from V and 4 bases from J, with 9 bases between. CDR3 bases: TGCAGCGTTGAACCTACAGGTTACAATGAGCAGTTCTTC. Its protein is CSVEPTGYNEQFF.

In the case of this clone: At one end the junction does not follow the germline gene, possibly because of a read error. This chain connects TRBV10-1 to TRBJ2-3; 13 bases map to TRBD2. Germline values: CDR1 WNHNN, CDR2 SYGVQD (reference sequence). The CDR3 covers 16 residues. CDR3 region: CASSDPGLAGQDTQYF. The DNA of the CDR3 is TGCGCCAGTAGTGACCCGGGACTAGCGGGGCAAGATACGCAGTATTTT.

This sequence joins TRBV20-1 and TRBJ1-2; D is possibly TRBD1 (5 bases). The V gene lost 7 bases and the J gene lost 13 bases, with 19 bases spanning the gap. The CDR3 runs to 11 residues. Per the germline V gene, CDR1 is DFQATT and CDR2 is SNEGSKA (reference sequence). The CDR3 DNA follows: TGCAGTGTCCCGAGATCGGGGACTTGCACCTTC. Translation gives CSVPRSGTCTF.

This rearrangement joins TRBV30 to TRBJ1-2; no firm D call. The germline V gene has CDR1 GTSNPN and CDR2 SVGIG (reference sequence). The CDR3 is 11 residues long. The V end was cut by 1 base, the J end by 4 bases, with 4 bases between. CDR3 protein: CAWSAGYGYTF. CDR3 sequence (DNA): TGTGCCTGGAGTGCGGGCTATGGCTACACCTTC. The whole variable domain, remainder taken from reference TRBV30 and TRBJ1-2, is SQTIHQWPATLVQPVGSPLSLECTVEGTSNPNLYWYRQAAGRGLQLLFYSVGIGQISSEVPQNLSASRPQDRQFILSSKKLLLSDSGFYLCAWSAGYGYTFGSGTRLTVV.

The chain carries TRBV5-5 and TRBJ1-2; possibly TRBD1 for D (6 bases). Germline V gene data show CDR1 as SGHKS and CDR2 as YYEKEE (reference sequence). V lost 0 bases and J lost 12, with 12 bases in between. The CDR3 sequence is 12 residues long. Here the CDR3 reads CASSLVAGANTF. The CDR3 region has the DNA TGTGCCAGCAGCTTGGTTGCGGGGGCAAACACCTTC.

The CDR3 sequence: CASSFSGRGYEQYF. The CDR3 coding sequence is TGTGCCAGCAGCTTTAGCGGGAGAGGGTACGAGCAGTACTTC. V usage is TRBV27 and J usage is TRBJ2-7, with TRBD2 identical over 9 bases. Trimming took 6 bases from V and 4 from J; bases not matched to a gene: 7. Germline V CDR1 and CDR2: MNHEY, SMNVEV (reference sequence). This CDR3 region has 14 residues.

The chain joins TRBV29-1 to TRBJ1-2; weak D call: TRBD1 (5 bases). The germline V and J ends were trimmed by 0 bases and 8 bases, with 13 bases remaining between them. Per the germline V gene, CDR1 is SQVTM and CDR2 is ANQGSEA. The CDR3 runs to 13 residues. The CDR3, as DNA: TGCAGCGTTGAAGATGTAAGGGGTTTGGGCTACACCTTC. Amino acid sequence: CSVEDVRGLGYTF.

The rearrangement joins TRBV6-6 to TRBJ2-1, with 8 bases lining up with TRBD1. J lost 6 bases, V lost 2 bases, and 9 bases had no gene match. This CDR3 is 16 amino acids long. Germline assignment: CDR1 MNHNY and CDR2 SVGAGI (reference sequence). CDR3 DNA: TGTGCCAGCAGTTACGGCCGGGACAGGCCCTTCAATGAGCAGTTCTTC. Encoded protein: CASSYGRDRPFNEQFF.

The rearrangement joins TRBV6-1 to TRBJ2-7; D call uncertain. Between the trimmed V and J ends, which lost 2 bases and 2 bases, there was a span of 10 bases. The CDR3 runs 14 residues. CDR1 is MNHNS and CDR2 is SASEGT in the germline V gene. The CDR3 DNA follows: TGTGCCAGCAGTGAAAACCCTATGACCTACGAGCAGTACTTC. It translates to CASSENPMTYEQYF.

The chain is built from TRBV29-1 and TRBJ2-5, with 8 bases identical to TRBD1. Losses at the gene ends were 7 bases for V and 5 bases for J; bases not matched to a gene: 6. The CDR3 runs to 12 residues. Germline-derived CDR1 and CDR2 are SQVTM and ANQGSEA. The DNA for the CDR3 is TGCAGCGCCGGACAGGGTGATGAGACCCAGTACTTC. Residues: CSAGQGDETQYF.

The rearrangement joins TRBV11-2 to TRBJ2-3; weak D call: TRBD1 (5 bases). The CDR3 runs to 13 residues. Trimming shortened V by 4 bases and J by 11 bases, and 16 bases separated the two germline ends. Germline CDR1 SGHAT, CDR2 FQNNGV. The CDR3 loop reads CASSYSGGTGQYF. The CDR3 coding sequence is TGTGCCAGCAGCTATTCAGGCGGCACAGGGCAGTATTTT. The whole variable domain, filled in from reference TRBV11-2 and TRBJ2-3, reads EAGVAQSPRYKIIEKRQSVAFWCNPISGHATLYWYQQILGQGPKLLIQFQNNGVVDDSQLPKDRFSAERLKGVDSTLKIQPAKLEDSAVYLCASSYSGGTGQYFGPGTRLTVL.

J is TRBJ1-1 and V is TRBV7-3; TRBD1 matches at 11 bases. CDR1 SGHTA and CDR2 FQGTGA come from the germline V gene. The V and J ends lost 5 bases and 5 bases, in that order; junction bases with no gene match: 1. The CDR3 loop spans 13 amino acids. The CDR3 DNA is TGTGCCAGCAGCGGACAGGGGGCGACTGAAGCTTTCTTT. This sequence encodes CASSGQGATEAFF.

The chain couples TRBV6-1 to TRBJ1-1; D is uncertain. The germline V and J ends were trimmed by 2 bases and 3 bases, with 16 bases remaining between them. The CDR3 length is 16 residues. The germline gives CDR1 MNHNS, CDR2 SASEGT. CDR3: CASSELRQRGDTEAFF. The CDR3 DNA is TGTGCCAGCAGTGAACTGAGGCAGCGCGGGGACACTGAAGCTTTCTTT.

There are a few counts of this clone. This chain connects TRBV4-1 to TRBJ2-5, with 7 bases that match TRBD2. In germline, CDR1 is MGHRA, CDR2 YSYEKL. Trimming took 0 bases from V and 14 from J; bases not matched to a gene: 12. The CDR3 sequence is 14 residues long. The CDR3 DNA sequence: TGCGCCAGCAGCCAAGATATAGGGCGGGAGTTGGGCTACTTC. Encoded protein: CASSQDIGRELGYF.

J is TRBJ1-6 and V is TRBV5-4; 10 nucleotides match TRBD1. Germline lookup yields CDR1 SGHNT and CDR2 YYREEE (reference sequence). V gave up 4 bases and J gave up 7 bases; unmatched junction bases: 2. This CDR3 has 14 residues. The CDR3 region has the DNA TGTGCCAGCAGCAGGACAGGGGGGAATTCACCCCTCCACTTT. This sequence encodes CASSRTGGNSPLHF.

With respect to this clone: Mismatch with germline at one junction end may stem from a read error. The CDR3 is CSSSFIGAAGNTIYF. CDR3 DNA: TGTTCCAGCAGCTTTATAGGGGCGGCTGGAAACACCATATATTTT. The rearrangement links TRBV7-9 to TRBJ1-3, with D perhaps TRBD1 (5 bases). Germline CDR1 SEHNR, CDR2 FQNEAQ (reference sequence). The CDR3 consists of 15 residues.

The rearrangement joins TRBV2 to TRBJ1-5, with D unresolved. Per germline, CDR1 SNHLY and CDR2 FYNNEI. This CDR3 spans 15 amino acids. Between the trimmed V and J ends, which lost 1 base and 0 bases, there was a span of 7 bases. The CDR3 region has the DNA TGTGCCAGCAGTGAAGGGCTCTTTAGCAATCAGCCCCAGCATTTT. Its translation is CASSEGLFSNQPQHF. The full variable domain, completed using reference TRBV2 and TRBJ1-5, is EPEVTQTPSHQVTQMGQEVILRCVPISNHLYFYWYRQILGQKVEFLVSFYNNEISEKSEIFDDQFSVERPDGSNFTLKIRSTKLEDSAMYFCASSEGLFSNQPQHFGDGTRLSIL.

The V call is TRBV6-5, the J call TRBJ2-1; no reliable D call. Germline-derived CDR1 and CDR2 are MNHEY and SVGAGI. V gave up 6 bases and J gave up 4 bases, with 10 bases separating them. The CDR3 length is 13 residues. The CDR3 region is CASSYGLYNEQFF. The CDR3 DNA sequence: TGTGCCAGCAGCTACGGCCTTTACAATGAGCAGTTCTTC.

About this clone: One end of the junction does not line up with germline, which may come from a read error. The CDR3: CASSFTPVYYGYPF. The CDR3 bases are TGTGCCAGCAGCTTCACCCCCGTTTACTATGGCTACCCCTTC. The rearrangement links TRBV28 to TRBJ1-2; D is uncertain. In germline, CDR1 is MDHEN, CDR2 SYDVKM. The CDR3 is 14 amino acids.

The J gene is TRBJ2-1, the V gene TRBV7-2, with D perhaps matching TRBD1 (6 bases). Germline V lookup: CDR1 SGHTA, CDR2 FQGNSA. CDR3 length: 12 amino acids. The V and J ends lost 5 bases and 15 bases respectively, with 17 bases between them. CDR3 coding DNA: TGTGCCAGCAGCGCCGGGGACATCCGGACGTTCTTC. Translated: CASSAGDIRTFF.

The DNA of the CDR3 is TGCGCCAGCAGCCAAGAACCCTTCGGCGGGAGCTCCTACAATGAGCAGTTCTTC. Translation gives CASSQEPFGGSSYNEQFF. This chain joins TRBV4-3 and TRBJ2-1; 7 bases fit TRBD2. Looked up from germline, CDR1 is LGHNA and CDR2 is YSLEER. Trimming cost V 0 bases and J 0 bases; bases outside gene matches: 8. The CDR3 is made up of 18 amino acids.